This T cell receptor beta chain was sequenced in a study of cytomegalovirus exposure and HLA in healthy donors. Study results and limitations: Using a false discovery rate of 0.05, a later analysis showed that 15,000 to 20,000 TCR beta sequences were associated with HLA alleles. There were 150 to 200 TCR beta chains listed as cytomegalovirus-associated.

Trimming removed 6 bases from V and 6 bases from J; junction bases left unmatched: 6. The CDR3 has 15 amino acids. Germline-derived CDR1 and CDR2 are MNHNS and SASEGT. Worth noting for this clone: Its antigen is currently unknown.

Researchers ran the PCR with 60 Vbeta and 13 Jbeta primers. Produced via immunoSEQ multiplex PCR; TCRdb's table is partial and in-frame only. This sample has 55,000 or so clones, with around 82% found just once. This receptor was taken from a female donor in good health and CMV-seronegative. The rearrangement joins TRBV6-1 to TRBJ2-3; 13 nucleotides align to TRBD2. The material sequenced was PBMCs. The CDR3 DNA is TGTGCCAGCAGCCAAACTAGCGGGGGGGCCGATACGCAGTATTTT. Translated: CASSQTSGGADTQYF.